Listed below are T cell receptor beta chains from one sample, sequenced in a study of CD8+ T cells in alopecia areata. Produced via immunoSEQ multiplex PCR; TCRdb's table is partial and in-frame only. This table holds fewer than 200,000 clones, about three fifths found once. The sample in question was CD8+ T cells sorted from blood, obtained at week 24, from a patient treated with tofacitinib. The receptors come from a human donor with alopecia areata. Both conserved end residues are part of each CDR3. A D gene is named only where the DNA matches it firmly. Size is omitted from some rows. Given values are once, few, many or a class for expanded clones.

len | j_gene | d_gene | abundance | v_gene | CDR3aa | CDR3nt
14 | TRBJ2-7 | TRBD1 | few | TRBV11-2 | CASSWTGDSYEQYF | TGTGCCAGCTCGTGGACAGGGGACAGCTACGAGCAGTACTTC
11 | TRBJ2-7 | . | . | TRBV6-1 | CATDTDHEQYF | TGTGCCACCGACACGGACCACGAGCAGTACTTC
14 | TRBJ1-1 | TRBD1 | . | TRBV5-4 | CASRLTGGGTEAFF | TGTGCCAGCAGACTCACAGGGGGAGGCACTGAAGCTTTCTTT
13 | TRBJ2-3 | . | . | TRBV27 | CASVGRYTDTQYF | TGTGCCAGCGTAGGGCGCTACACAGATACGCAGTATTTT
16 | TRBJ2-5 | TRBD1 | few | TRBV10-3 | CAISAAVGDSQETQYF | TGTGCCATCAGTGCAGCGGTCGGGGACAGTCAAGAGACCCAGTACTTC
13 | TRBJ1-2 | . | . | TRBV14 | CASSRASFDGYTF | TGTGCCAGCAGCCGGGCATCATTCGATGGCTACACCTTC
13 | TRBJ1-2 | . | . | TRBV19 | CATNKGLNYGYTF | TGTGCCACCAACAAGGGACTTAACTATGGCTACACCTTC
15 | TRBJ2-2 | TRBD1 | . | TRBV5-5 | CASSFQGAVTGELFF | TGTGCCAGCAGCTTCCAGGGGGCGGTGACCGGGGAGCTGTTTTTT
13 | TRBJ1-2 | . | . | TRBV13 | CASSSGGASGYTF | TGTGCCAGCAGCAGTGGGGGGGCCTCTGGCTACACCTTC
15 | TRBJ1-2 | TRBD1 | . | TRBV4-2 | CASSQTGASSDGYTF | TGTGCCAGCAGCCAAACAGGGGCCTCCTCTGATGGCTACACCTTC
14 | TRBJ1-5 | . | . | TRBV19 | CASMNGRKNQPQHF | TGTGCCAGTATGAACGGGCGGAAGAATCAGCCCCAGCATTTT
15 | TRBJ1-6 | . | few | TRBV27 | CASSGGRGLGSPLHF | TGTGCCAGCAGTGGGGGGCGGGGCTTGGGTTCACCCCTCCACTTT
16 | TRBJ1-5 | . | . | TRBV18 | CASSPHPGQRNQPQHF | TGTGCCAGCTCACCACATCCTGGACAGCGCAATCAGCCCCAGCATTTT
12 | TRBJ2-7 | . | once | TRBV27 | CASSSTLYEQYF | TGTGCCAGCAGTTCAACCCTCTACGAGCAGTACTTC
15 | TRBJ2-5 | . | . | TRBV6-5 | CASSPPGLPQETQYF | TGTGCCAGCAGCCCCCCGGGACTTCCTCAAGAGACCCAGTACTTC
15 | TRBJ2-7 | TRBD1 | . | TRBV5-1 | CASSASGTGAYEQYF | TGCGCCAGCAGCGCTTCCGGGACAGGGGCCTACGAGCAGTACTTC
15 | TRBJ2-7 | TRBD2 | . | TRBV5-6 | CASTQFRGLAYEQYF | TGTGCCAGCACCCAATTTCGGGGACTAGCCTACGAGCAGTACTTC
14 | TRBJ1-2 | . | . | TRBV30 | CAWSSGLSGDGYTF | TGTGCCTGGAGTAGCGGCCTCTCGGGAGATGGCTACACCTTC
16 | TRBJ1-1 | . | . | TRBV4-1 | CASSQGGSGGFTEAFF | TGCGCCAGCAGCCAAGGGGGGAGCGGAGGGTTCACTGAAGCTTTCTTT
12 | TRBJ2-1 | . | . | TRBV29-1 | CSVDVRVGEQFF | TGCAGCGTTGATGTCAGGGTGGGTGAGCAGTTCTTC
11 | TRBJ1-2 | . | few | TRBV19 | CATLAGYGYTF | TGTGCCACTTTGGCGGGCTATGGCTACACCTTC
12 | TRBJ2-7 | . | . | TRBV6-1 | CASTPAGYEQYF | TGTGCCAGCACTCCCGCGGGTTACGAGCAGTACTTC
13 | TRBJ1-2 | . | . | TRBV9 | CASTLAGAGGYTF | TGTGCCAGCACCCTGGCCGGGGCTGGTGGCTACACCTTC
13 | TRBJ1-2 | . | . | TRBV29-1 | CSVPRGGSYGYTF | TGCAGCGTCCCCCGGGGGGGAAGCTATGGCTACACCTTC
15 | TRBJ1-1 | TRBD1 | . | TRBV27 | CASSPWDRRNTEAFF | TGTGCCAGCAGTCCTTGGGACAGGCGGAACACTGAAGCTTTCTTT
13 | TRBJ1-1 | . | few | TRBV5-6 | CASSQRMNTEAFF | TGTGCCAGCAGCCAACGGATGAACACTGAAGCTTTCTTT
15 | TRBJ1-6 | TRBD1 | . | TRBV13 | CASSSKQGGNSPLHF | TGTGCCAGCAGCTCAAAACAGGGGGGTAATTCACCCCTCCACTTT
15 | TRBJ2-3 | TRBD2 | . | TRBV6-1 | CASSTSGGALDTQYF | TGTGCCAGCAGCACCAGCGGGGGGGCCCTGGATACGCAGTATTTT
13 | TRBJ2-7 | . | once | TRBV4-1 | CASSQNQGYEQYF | TGCGCCAGCAGCCAAAATCAGGGTTACGAGCAGTACTTC
15 | TRBJ2-1 | TRBD1 | . | TRBV30 | CAWIYGTANYNEQFF | TGTGCCTGGATCTACGGGACAGCTAACTACAATGAGCAGTTCTTC
13 | TRBJ2-7 | . | . | TRBV30 | CAWSHRQTYEQYF | TGTGCCTGGAGCCATAGACAGACCTACGAGCAGTACTTC
14 | TRBJ2-7 | TRBD1 | . | TRBV27 | CASASGTGGHEQYF | TGTGCCAGCGCCTCCGGGACAGGGGGCCACGAGCAGTACTTC